A single sample is the source of the 20 T cell receptor beta chains below, sequenced in a study of cytomegalovirus exposure and HLA in healthy donors. Both 60 Vbeta primers and 13 Jbeta primers went into the PCR. Sequencing was performed with immunoSEQ multiplex PCR; in TCRdb, only in-frame clones are kept and a portion is missing. The profile shows 90,000 to 110,000 clones, around 74% of them singletons. Sequenced material: PBMCs. Receptor source: a woman in her 40s in good health and CMV-seropositive.

The J gene is TRBJ2-3, the V gene TRBV5-4, with 7 bases lining up with TRBD2. The CDR3 runs to 16 residues. Losses at the gene ends were 3 bases for V and 2 bases for J; bases not matched to a gene: 9. Germline CDR1 is SGHNT and CDR2 is YYREEE (reference sequence). CDR3 in DNA: TGTGCCAGCAGCTCCGCGGGGGAGCGGACCACAGATACGCAGTATTTT. Amino acid sequence: CASSSAGERTTDTQYF.

A few counts support this clone. The chain couples TRBV5-1 to TRBJ1-3, with no clear D. The CDR3 runs to 17 residues. Trimming shortened V by 0 bases and J by 0 bases, and 13 bases separated the two germline ends. Per the germline V gene, CDR1 is SGHRS and CDR2 is YFSETQ. In DNA form, the CDR3 reads TGCGCCAGCAGCTTGGCGTTGACATCCGGCTCTGGAAACACCATATATTTT. This gives the protein CASSLALTSGSGNTIYF.

The gene calls are TRBV7-8 and TRBJ2-5; no clear D gene. The assigned J gene may be wrong: the sequence end matches TRBJ2-7 better. The CDR3 runs 11 residues. Per germline, CDR1 SGHVS and CDR2 FQNEAQ. The chain's CDR3 is CASSLIYEQYF. The CDR3 coding sequence is TGTGCCAGCAGCTTAATATACGAGCAGTACTTC.

This clone occurred a few times. The chain combines TRBV5-5 with TRBJ1-3, with D unclear. This CDR3 region has 13 residues. Trimming left V 6 bases short and J 3 bases short, with 10 bases between. Per the germline V gene, CDR1 is SGHKS and CDR2 is YYEKEE (reference sequence). CDR3 amino acids: CASTTGVGNTIYF. In DNA form, the CDR3 reads TGTGCCAGCACCACCGGGGTTGGAAACACCATATATTTT.

This clone has a handful of counts. The genes are TRBV11-3 and TRBJ2-1; 7 bases are a match to TRBD1. V shed 1 base, J shed 3 bases, and the junction held 6 bases outside the gene matches. This CDR3 region has 16 residues. Per the germline V gene, CDR1 is SGHNT and CDR2 is YENEEA. CDR3 loop: CASSLVMWDSYNEQFF. As DNA, the CDR3 is TGTGCCAGCAGCTTAGTAATGTGGGACAGCTACAATGAGCAGTTCTTC.

The chain combines TRBV2 with TRBJ1-1; the D gene is possibly TRBD1 (6 bases). Trimming stripped 6 bases from V and 1 base from J, with 12 bases between. Germline loops: CDR1 SNHLY, CDR2 FYNNEI. CDR3 length equals 14 residues. This chain's CDR3 is CASRPGHTNTEAFF. DNA for the CDR3: TGTGCCAGCAGACCGGGACACACGAACACTGAAGCTTTCTTT.

Details on this clone: Mismatch with germline at one junction end may stem from a read error. The chain recombines TRBV11-2 with TRBJ1-1; no reliable D call. The CDR3 sequence is 13 residues long. The germline V gene encodes CDR1 SGHAT and CDR2 FQNNGV. Here the CDR3 DNA reads TGTGCCAGCAGCCTAGAAGTGAGGACTGAAGCTTTCTTT. This translates into CASSLEVRTEAFF.

The chain couples TRBV10-1 to TRBJ2-7; 8 bases match TRBD1. The CDR3 is made up of 14 amino acids. V was pared by 3 bases and J by 5 bases, with 6 bases of the junction left unmatched. Germline-derived CDR1 and CDR2 are WNHNN and SYGVQD (reference sequence). The CDR3 here is CASSDHRGANEQYF. The CDR3 bases are TGCGCCAGCAGTGACCACAGGGGGGCGAACGAGCAGTACTTC.

The sample holds a few counts of this clone. V is TRBV28 and J is TRBJ2-1, with D hard to call. V gave up 7 bases and J gave up 9 bases, with 22 bases separating them. The CDR3 has 15 residues. Germline lookup yields CDR1 MDHEN and CDR2 SYDVKM. CDR3: CASTQLAGIRGEQFF. CDR3 bases: TGTGCCAGCACACAACTCGCAGGAATTCGTGGTGAGCAGTTCTTC.

The chain joins TRBV5-6 to TRBJ2-5; perhaps TRBD2 as D (5 bases). Germline V lookup: CDR1 SGHDT, CDR2 YYEEEE. V was trimmed by 3 bases and J by 5 bases, leaving 11 bases between them. The CDR3 spans 13 residues. The CDR3 DNA follows: TGTGCCAGCAGCTCCCGGGGTGGGGAGACCCAGTACTTC. It codes for CASSSRGGETQYF.

The rearrangement links TRBV7-9 to TRBJ1-6; TRBD1 is a possible D gene (6 bases). V was cut by 5 bases and J by 3 bases, with 14 bases left in between. Germline CDR1 is SEHNR and CDR2 is FQNEAQ (reference sequence). This CDR3 region has 16 residues. The CDR3 nucleotides are TGTGCCAGCAGCCTTGGACAGAGGAGCTATAATTCACCCCTCCACTTT. Translating it yields CASSLGQRSYNSPLHF.

The chain joins TRBV6-4 to TRBJ1-1; unclear D gene. CDR3 length: 15 amino acids. V lost 9 bases and J lost 0, with 17 bases in between. Germline-derived CDR1 and CDR2 are MRHNA and SNTAGT. The CDR3 bases are TGTGCCAGACCCGACAAACACATCCTGAACACTGAAGCTTTCTTT. Its translation is CARPDKHILNTEAFF.

The V and J genes are TRBV5-4 and TRBJ1-3; D uncertain. CDR1 and CDR2 (germline): SGHNT, YYREEE (reference sequence). The CDR3 has 14 residues. V was shortened by 5 bases and J by 3 bases, with 12 bases between the two germline ends. CDR3 in amino acids: CASRPERDGNTIYF. The CDR3 DNA reads TGTGCCAGCAGACCCGAGAGGGATGGAAACACCATATATTTT.

This clone was detected only a few times. CDR3 loop: CASSTGDKPPYEQYF. CDR3 nucleotides: TGTGCCAGCAGCACAGGCGACAAGCCTCCCTACGAGCAGTACTTC. The chain is built from TRBV5-4 and TRBJ2-7, with a possible D match to TRBD1 (5 bases). The CDR3 is 15 residues long. V was clipped by 4 bases and J by 2 bases, with 16 bases between them. Germline V CDR1 and CDR2: SGHNT, YYREEE (reference sequence).

The CDR3 spells CASSGGGGRSQYF. CDR3 coding DNA: TGTGCCAGCAGCGGTGGCGGGGGGAGGTCGCAGTATTTT. V gene TRBV9 combines with J gene TRBJ2-3, with 8 bases identical to TRBD2. CDR1 and CDR2 from the germline V gene are SGDLS and YYNGEE. The V and J ends lost 3 bases and 10 bases, in that order; junction bases with no gene match: 7. This CDR3 spans 13 amino acids.

V usage is TRBV9 and J usage is TRBJ2-2, with unresolved D. The CDR3 is 11 amino acids. Per germline, CDR1 SGDLS and CDR2 YYNGEE. V lost 3 bases to trimming and J lost 7 bases, with 4 bases between them. CDR3 DNA: TGTGCCAGCAGCGGACTCGGGGAGCTGTTTTTT. Translation gives CASSGLGELFF.

This clone was detected only once. The chain recombines TRBV11-2 with TRBJ1-4; tentative D call: TRBD1 (6 bases). This CDR3 spans 14 amino acids. CDR1 is SGHAT and CDR2 is FQNNGV in the germline V gene. V was trimmed by 2 bases and J by 8 bases, leaving 12 bases between them. The CDR3 loop is CASSLQGSSEKLFF. CDR3 nucleotides: TGTGCCAGCAGCTTACAGGGGTCTAGCGAAAAACTGTTTTTT.

The chain employs TRBV28 and TRBJ2-1; 14 bases are a match to TRBD2. This CDR3 region has 17 residues. Losses at the gene ends were 5 bases for V and 8 bases for J; bases not matched to a gene: 11. Germline V gene data show CDR1 as MDHEN and CDR2 as SYDVKM. CDR3 residues: CASSPTSGRASSHEQFF. The CDR3 nucleotides read TGTGCCAGCAGTCCGACTAGCGGGAGGGCCAGTTCCCATGAGCAGTTCTTC.

This chain connects TRBV28 to TRBJ2-4, with TRBD1 identical over 8 bases. This CDR3 has 16 amino acids. V was clipped by 6 bases and J by 0 bases; unmatched bases: 7. The germline CDR1 and CDR2 sequences are MDHEN and SYDVKM. The CDR3 loop reads CASRNWTGSAKNIQYF. The CDR3 coding sequence is TGTGCCAGCAGAAATTGGACAGGGTCAGCCAAAAACATTCAGTACTTC.

Turning to this clone: Other DNA sequences in this sample translate to the same CDR3. This sequence joins TRBV5-1 and TRBJ2-7; 9 bases match TRBD1. The CDR3 has 15 residues. J lost 4 bases, V lost 2 bases, and 7 bases had no gene match. The V gene's germline CDR1 is SGHRS and CDR2 YFSETQ. Here the CDR3 reads CASSFAGQGRYEQYF. The CDR3 region has the DNA TGCGCCAGCAGCTTCGCCGGACAGGGGCGATACGAGCAGTACTTC.